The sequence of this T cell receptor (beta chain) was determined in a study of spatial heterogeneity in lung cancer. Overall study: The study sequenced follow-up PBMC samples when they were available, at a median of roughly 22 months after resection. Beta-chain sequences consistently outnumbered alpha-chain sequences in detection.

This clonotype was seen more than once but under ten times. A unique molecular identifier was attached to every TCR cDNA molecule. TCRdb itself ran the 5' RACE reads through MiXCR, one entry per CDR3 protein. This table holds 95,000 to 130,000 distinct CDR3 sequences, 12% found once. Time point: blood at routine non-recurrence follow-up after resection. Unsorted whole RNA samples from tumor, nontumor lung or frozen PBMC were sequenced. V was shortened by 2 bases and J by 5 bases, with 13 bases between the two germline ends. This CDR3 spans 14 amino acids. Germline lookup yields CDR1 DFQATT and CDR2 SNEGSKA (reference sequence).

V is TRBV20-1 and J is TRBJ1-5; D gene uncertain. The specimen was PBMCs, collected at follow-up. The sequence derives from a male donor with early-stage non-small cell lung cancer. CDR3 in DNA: TGCAGTGCTAGAAACCCACTGGGAGATCAGCCCCAGCATTTT. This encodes CSARNPLGDQPQHF.